This T cell receptor (beta chain) was documented in a study of blood T cell repertoires in COVID-19. Study-level background: Acute and convalescent COVID-19 specimens originated in the United States, Italy and Spain. T cells, B-cell-depleted T cells, or PBMCs provided the cDNA or gDNA that served as material.

Original methodology: Cell counts per sample came from amplifying reference gene primers. Profiling relied on immunoSEQ multiplex PCR, and the TCRdb table lists in-frame clones only, not all of them. V and J calls and clone size are copied from that table; D and trimming were computed from the DNA. The sample lists roughly 230,000 clones; approximately 80% were seen once. With regard to this clone: Other DNA sequences in the sample encode the same CDR3.

While infection was still active, Seattle patients were enrolled and then followed longitudinally. From germline, CDR1 is KGHSH and CDR2 LQKENI. The CDR3 spans 16 residues. The trim removed 3 bases at V and 4 bases at J, leaving 5 bases unmatched. Sequencing was carried out using peripheral blood. This chain connects TRBV18 to TRBJ1-5, with 11 bases identical to TRBD1. The clonotype originates from a woman older than 75 with COVID-19, enrolled during active disease. The CDR3, as DNA: TGTGCCAGCTCACCGTCGGGACAGGGGGGGAATCAGCCCCAGCATTTT. It yields the protein CASSPSGQGGNQPQHF.